This paragraph covers one TCR beta chain sequence. The antigen it binds to is not known. There are no base qualities to consult, and no much larger clone falls within one base. The sample's treatment or condition label is to be understood as: suppressive antiretroviral therapy. Cells were stimulated with lysates of CMV-infected fibroblasts at roughly 9.2 ug/mL. Responding CD4+ T cells were sorted by upregulation of both CD40 ligand and CD69. Participants were HIV-1-infected adults who started suppressive ART during chronic infection. Plasma HIV-1 RNA had been undetectable (below 50 copies/mL) in participants for at least 4 years. To be included, participants needed a CD4+ T cell count above 400 cells/uL and a positive CMV serology. Before stimulation, PBMCs were isolated using density centrifugation and depleted of CD8+ T cells. Stimulation of CD8-depleted PBMCs was carried out for approximately 17 hours with anti-CD28/CD49d costimulation, CD40-blocking antibody and enfuvirtide, to prevent new infections. Cell sorting was done on a Beckman Coulter MoFlo Legacy or XDP sorter, and dead cells were excluded with propidium iodide. Genomic DNA was extracted with the QIAamp DNA Mini Kit for samples above one million cells, otherwise with the Quick-DNA Microprep Kit.

The immunoSEQ hsTCRB assay version 4, run in survey mode, was used to sequence TCRbeta repertoires from genomic DNA. Genomic DNA was diluted to around 9.2 ng/uL, using up to about 1 ug per sample for TCRbeta sequencing. The original pipeline was this. TCRbeta data were analyzed in ImmunoSeq Analyzer 3.0, with diversity computed on productive nucleotide rearrangements. The improved Chao index was used to estimate lower-bound TCR diversity, and the Gini coefficient was used to estimate clonality using the Immunarch R package. When different nucleotide rearrangements encoded the same CDR3beta amino acid sequence, each rearrangement was treated as a distinct clonotype. Differential abundance analysis identified TCRbeta sequences significantly enriched in antigen-responding cells relative to anti-CD3/anti-CD28-activated cells. Using predicted peptide-MHC specificity as the basis, GLIPH2 grouped TCRs into clusters, both for each participant individually and for the merged data sets that combined participants. TCRdb's version of the immuneACCESS table is confined to in-frame rearrangements and falls short of the full clone set. An unresolved V gene accounts for under half of the shortfall where checked; the remainder is of unknown origin. Clone size and V and J calls were adopted from that table, with D and trimming inferred from the DNA. The sample yields about 7,000 clones; approximately 80% were counted once. 66% of the sample belongs to the ten largest clones.

The sample originates from a study of persistence of HIV-infected CD4 T cells (dated by TCRdb to about 2020). Background for the entire study: Participants had been on suppressive ART for a median of roughly 8 years. Apart from two participants who underwent leukapheresis at a single time point, peripheral blood samples of up to roughly 180 mL were collected from participants at multiple time points. The study isolated CMV- and HIV-1 Gag-responding CD4+ T cells from ART-treated individuals to examine antigen-driven clonal expansion of HIV-1-infected cells. Proviral sequencing was used to assess clonality among infected cells, whereas TCRbeta sequencing gauged the clonality of all cells within each sorted population. The TCR cluster analysis across participants included roughly 8 participants for CMV and 6 or 7 participants for Gag. General findings and caveats noted by the study authors: Within the same sorted populations, how oligoclonal the TCRs were correlated with how oligoclonal the proviruses were. Antigen-responding cells were enriched for degenerate expanded CDR3beta sequences, which suggests convergent selection of CD4+ responses to CMV and Gag. Because the TCR analyses were done in bulk, restricting them to just the rare CMV-responding cells that actually carried HIV-1 proviruses was not possible. Only a small number of individuals took part in the study, and only a limited range of antigens was tested. TCRbeta richness in CMV- and Gag-responding cells was significantly lower than in anti-CD3/anti-CD28-responding cells; CMV-responding cells had higher oligoclonality than CD3/CD28-stimulated and Gag-responding cells.

Ends trimmed: V by 4 bases, J by 8 bases; bases unmatched to a gene: 7. From a lookup of the germline V gene, CDR1 and CDR2 are MGHDK and SYGVNS. Counted from cysteine to phenylalanine, this CDR3 has 15 amino acids. Only the CDR3 region is kept as DNA, spanning 45 bases read in frame from base 1. This receptor chain uses TRBV25-1 and TRBJ1-4, with TRBD1 identical over 10 junction bases. The source material was CD4+ T cells sorted from PBMCs after approximately 20-hour stimulation, sampled from a patient who received antiretroviral therapy. The sample's cell subset or site, from its label and the paper: CD40L+CD69+ CD4 T cells responding to CMV lysate. The clonotype comes from an adult woman with HIV who was CMV-seropositive. The CDR3 corresponds to CASSGTGTGEEKLFF. The DNA reads TGTGCCAGCAGTGGAACCGGGACAGGGGAGGAAAAACTGTTTTTT.